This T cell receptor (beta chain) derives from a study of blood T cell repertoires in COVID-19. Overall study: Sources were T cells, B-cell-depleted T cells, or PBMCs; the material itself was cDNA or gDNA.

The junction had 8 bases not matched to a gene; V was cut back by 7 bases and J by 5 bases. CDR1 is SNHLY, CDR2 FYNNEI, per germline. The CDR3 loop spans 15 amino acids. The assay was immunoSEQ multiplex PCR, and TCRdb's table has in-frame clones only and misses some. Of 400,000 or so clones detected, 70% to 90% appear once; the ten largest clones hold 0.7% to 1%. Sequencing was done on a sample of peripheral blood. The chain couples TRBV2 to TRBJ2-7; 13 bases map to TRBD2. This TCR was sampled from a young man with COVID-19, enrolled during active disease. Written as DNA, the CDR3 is TGTGCCAGCACCTCCGGGACTAGCGGGACCAACGAGCAGTACTTC. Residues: CASTSGTSGTNEQYF.